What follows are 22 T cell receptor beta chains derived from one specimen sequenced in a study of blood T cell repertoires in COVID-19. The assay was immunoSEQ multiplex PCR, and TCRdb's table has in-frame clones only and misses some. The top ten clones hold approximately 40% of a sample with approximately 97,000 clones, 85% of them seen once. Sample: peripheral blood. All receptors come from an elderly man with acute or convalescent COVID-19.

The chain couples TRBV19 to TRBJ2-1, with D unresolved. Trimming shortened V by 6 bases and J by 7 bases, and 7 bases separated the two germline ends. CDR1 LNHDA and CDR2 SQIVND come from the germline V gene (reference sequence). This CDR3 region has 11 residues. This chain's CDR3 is CASRNLNEQFF. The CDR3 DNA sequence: TGTGCCAGTAGAAACTTAAATGAGCAGTTCTTC.

The CDR3 DNA is TGTGCCACCCGGGGACAGGGGGGCGAGCAGTACTTC. Protein: CATRGQGGEQYF. The J gene is TRBJ2-7, the V gene TRBV24-1, with 11 bases identical to TRBD1. Germline values: CDR1 KGHDR, CDR2 SFDVKD. V lost 9 bases to trimming and J lost 6 bases; unmatched junction nucleotides: 3. CDR3 size: 12 residues.

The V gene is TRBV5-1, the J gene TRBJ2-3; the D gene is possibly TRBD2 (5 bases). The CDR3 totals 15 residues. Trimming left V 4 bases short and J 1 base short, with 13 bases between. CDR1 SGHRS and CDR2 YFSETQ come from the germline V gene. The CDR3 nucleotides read TGCGCCAGCAGCCCCTCTAGCCAACGCACAGATACGCAGTATTTT. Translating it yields CASSPSSQRTDTQYF.

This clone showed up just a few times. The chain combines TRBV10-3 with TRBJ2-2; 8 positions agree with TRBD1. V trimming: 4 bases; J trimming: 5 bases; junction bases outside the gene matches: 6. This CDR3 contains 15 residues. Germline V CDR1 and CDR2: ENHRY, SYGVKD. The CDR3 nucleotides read TGTGCCATCAGTGTAGGACAGGGAGTAACCGGGGAGCTGTTTTTT. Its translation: CAISVGQGVTGELFF.

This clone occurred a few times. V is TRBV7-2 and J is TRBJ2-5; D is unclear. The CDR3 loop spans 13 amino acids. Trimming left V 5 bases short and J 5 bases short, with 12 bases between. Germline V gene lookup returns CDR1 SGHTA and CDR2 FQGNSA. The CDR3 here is CASSLRARETQYF. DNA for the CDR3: TGTGCCAGCAGCCTTCGAGCGAGGGAGACCCAGTACTTC.

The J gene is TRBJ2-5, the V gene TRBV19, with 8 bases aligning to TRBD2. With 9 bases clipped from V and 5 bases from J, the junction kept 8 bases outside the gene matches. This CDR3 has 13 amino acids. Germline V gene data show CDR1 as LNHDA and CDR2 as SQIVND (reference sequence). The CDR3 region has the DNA TGTGCCAGCAGCGGGAGTATAGTTGAGACCCAGTACTTC. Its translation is CASSGSIVETQYF. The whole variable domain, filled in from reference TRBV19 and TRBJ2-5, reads DGGITQSPKYLFRKEGQNVTLSCEQNLNHDAMYWYRQDPGQGLRLIYYSQIVNDFQKGDIAEGYSVSREKKESFPLTVTSAQKNPTAFYLCASSGSIVETQYFGPGTRLLVL.

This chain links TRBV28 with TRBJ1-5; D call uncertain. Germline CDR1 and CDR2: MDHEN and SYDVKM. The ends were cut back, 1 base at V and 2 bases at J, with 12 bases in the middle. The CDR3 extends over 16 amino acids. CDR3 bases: TGTGCCAGCAGTTTATTGCCCAGGATCGGCAATCAGCCCCAGCATTTT. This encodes CASSLLPRIGNQPQHF. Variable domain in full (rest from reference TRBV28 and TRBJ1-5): DVKVTQSSRYLVKRTGEKVFLECVQDMDHENMFWYRQDPGLGLRLIYFSYDVKMKEKGDIPEGYSVSREKKERFSLILESASTNQTSMYLCASSLLPRIGNQPQHFGDGTRLSIL.

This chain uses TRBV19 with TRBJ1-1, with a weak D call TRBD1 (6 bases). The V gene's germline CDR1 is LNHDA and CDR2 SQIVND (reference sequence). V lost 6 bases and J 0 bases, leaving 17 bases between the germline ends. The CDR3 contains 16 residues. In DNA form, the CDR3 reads TGTGCCAGTAGAGGAAAGGTTGGGGGCATGAACACTGAAGCTTTCTTT. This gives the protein CASRGKVGGMNTEAFF.

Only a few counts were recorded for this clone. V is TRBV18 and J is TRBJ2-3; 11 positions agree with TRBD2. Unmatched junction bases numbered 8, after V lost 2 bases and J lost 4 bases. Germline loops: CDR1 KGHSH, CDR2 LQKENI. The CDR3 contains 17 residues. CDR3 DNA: TGTGCCAGCTCACCAATCACTAGCGGGAGTAGGGCAGATACGCAGTATTTT. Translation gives CASSPITSGSRADTQYF.

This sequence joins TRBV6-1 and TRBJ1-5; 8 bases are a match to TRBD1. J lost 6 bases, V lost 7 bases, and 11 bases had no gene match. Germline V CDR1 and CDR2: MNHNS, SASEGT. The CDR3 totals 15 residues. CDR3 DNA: TGTGCCAGCACCCCTCTTGGACAGGGTCGTCAGCCCCAGCATTTT. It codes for CASTPLGQGRQPQHF.

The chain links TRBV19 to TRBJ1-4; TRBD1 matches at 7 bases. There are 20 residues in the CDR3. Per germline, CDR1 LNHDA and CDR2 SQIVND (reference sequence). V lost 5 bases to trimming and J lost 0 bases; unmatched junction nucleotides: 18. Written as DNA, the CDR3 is TGTGCCAGTAGTGGAGACAGGGAAGGTATTTTCAGGCCAACTAATGAAAAACTGTTTTTT. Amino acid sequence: CASSGDREGIFRPTNEKLFF.

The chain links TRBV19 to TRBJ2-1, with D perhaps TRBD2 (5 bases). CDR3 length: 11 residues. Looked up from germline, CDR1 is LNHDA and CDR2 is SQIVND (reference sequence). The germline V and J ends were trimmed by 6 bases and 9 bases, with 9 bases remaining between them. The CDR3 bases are TGTGCCAGTAGACTAGAGAGTGAGCAGTTCTTC. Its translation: CASRLESEQFF.

This CDR3 reads CATSRGGGRNTGELFF. Written as DNA, the CDR3 is TGTGCCACCAGCAGAGGTGGGGGGAGGAACACCGGGGAGCTGTTTTTT. The J gene is TRBJ2-2, the V gene TRBV15; D perhaps matches TRBD2 (6 bases). The CDR3 is 16 amino acids. Germline values: CDR1 LNHNV, CDR2 YYDKDF (reference sequence). The V end lost 1 base, the J end lost 1 base, and 10 bases lay between the germline ends.

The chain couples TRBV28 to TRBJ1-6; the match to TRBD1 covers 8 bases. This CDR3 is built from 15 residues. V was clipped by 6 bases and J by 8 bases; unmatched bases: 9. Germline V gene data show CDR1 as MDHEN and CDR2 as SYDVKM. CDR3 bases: TGTGCCAGCAGACAACCCCAGGGGGCCCATTCACCCCTCCACTTT. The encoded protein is CASRQPQGAHSPLHF.

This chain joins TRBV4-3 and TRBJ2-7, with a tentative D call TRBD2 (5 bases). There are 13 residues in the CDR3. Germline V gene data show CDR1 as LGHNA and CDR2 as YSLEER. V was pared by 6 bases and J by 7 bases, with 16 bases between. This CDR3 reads CASSTRRSGEQYF. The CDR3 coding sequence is TGCGCCAGCAGTACCCGGAGGTCGGGGGAGCAGTACTTC.

CDR3 loop: CASKQGAENTEAFF. CDR3 nucleotide sequence: TGTGCCAGCAAGCAGGGGGCCGAGAACACTGAAGCTTTCTTT. The chain links TRBV6-5 to TRBJ1-1, with 8 bases identical to TRBD1. Unmatched junction bases numbered 5, after V lost 7 bases and J lost 1 base. The CDR3 sequence is 14 residues long. Germline loops: CDR1 MNHEY, CDR2 SVGAGI.

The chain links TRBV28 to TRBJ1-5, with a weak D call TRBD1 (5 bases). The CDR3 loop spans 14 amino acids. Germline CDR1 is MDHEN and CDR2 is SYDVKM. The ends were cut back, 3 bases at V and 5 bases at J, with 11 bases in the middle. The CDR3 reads CASSFQGSYQPQHF. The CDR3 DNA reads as TGTGCCAGCAGTTTTCAGGGATCGTATCAGCCCCAGCATTTT.

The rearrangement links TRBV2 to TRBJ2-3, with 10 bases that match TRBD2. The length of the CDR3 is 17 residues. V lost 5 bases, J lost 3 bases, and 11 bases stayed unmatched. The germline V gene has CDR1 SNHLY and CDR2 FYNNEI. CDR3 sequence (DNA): TGTGCCAGCAGTCTACTAGCGGGACTCGGTCCAACAGATACGCAGTATTTT. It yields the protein CASSLLAGLGPTDTQYF.

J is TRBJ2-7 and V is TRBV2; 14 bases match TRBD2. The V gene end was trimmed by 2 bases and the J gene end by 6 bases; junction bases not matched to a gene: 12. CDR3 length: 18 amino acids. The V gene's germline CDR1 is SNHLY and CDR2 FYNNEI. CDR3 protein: CASSERLAGGPVRFEQYF. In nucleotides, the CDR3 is TGTGCCAGCAGTGAAAGACTAGCGGGAGGGCCGGTGAGGTTCGAGCAGTACTTC.

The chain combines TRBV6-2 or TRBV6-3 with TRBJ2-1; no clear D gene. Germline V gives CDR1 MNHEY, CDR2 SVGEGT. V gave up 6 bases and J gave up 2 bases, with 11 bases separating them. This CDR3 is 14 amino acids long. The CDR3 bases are TGTGCCAGCAGCCCTACTACCACCTACAATGAGCAGTTCTTC. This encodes CASSPTTTYNEQFF.

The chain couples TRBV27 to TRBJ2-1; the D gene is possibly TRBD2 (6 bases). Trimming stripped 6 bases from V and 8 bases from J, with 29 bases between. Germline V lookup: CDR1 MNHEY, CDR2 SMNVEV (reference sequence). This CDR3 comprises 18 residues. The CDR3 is CASRSGFFRGITGDEQFF. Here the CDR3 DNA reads TGTGCCAGCAGATCAGGGTTTTTCCGGGGAATAACGGGGGATGAGCAGTTCTTC.

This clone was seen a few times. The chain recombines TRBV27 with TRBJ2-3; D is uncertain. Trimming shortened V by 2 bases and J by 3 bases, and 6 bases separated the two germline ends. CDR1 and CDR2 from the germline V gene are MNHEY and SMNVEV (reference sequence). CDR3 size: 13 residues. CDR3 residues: CASSLLLTDTQYF. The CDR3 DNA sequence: TGTGCCAGCAGTTTACTCCTAACAGATACGCAGTATTTT.